This entry features one T cell receptor (beta chain) sequence. These data come from a study of T cell responses to AZD1222 COVID-19 vaccine. Libraries were prepared by immunoSEQ multiplex PCR; TCRdb keeps only in-frame clonotypes and omits some of them. The profile shows about 200,000 clones, approximately 95% of them singletons. CDR1 and CDR2 (germline): SGHRS, YFSETQ. The CDR3 sequence is 13 residues long. Trimming cost V 1 base and J 4 bases, with 6 bases left between them. Sequencing used peripheral blood, obtained 28 days after the second AZD1222 dose. The genes are TRBV5-1 and TRBJ1-5; the D is unclear. This receptor was obtained from an adult who received the AZD1222 COVID-19 vaccine. The CDR3 spells CASSLNQNQPQHF. As DNA, the CDR3 is TGCGCCAGCAGCTTGAACCAGAATCAGCCCCAGCATTTT.